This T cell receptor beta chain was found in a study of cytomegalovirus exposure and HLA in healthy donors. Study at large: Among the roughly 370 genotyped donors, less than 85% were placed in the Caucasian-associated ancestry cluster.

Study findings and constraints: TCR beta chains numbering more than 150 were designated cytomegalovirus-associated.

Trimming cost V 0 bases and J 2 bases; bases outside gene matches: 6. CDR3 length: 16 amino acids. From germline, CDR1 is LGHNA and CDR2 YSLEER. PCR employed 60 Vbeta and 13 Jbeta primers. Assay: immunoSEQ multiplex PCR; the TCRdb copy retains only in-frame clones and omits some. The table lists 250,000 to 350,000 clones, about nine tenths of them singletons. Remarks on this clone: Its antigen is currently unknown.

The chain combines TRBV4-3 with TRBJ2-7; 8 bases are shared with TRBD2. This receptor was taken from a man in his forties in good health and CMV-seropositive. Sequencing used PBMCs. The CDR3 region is CASSQDGGETPYEQYF. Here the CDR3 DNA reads TGCGCCAGCAGCCAAGACGGGGGGGAGACCCCCTACGAGCAGTACTTC.